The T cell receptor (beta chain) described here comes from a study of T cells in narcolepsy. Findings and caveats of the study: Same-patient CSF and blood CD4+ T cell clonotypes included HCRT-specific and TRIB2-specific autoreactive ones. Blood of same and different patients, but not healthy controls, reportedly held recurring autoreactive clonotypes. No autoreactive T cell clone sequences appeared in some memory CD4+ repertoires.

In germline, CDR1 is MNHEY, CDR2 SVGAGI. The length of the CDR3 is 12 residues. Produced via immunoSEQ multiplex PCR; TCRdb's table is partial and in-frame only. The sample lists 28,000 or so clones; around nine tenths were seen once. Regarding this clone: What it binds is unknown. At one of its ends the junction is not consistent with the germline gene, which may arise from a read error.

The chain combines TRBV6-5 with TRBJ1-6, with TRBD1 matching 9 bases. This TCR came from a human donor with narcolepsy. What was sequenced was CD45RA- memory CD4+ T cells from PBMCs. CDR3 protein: CASRRDREGPVF. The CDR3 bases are TGTGCCAGCAGGAGGGACAGGGAAGGCCCCGTATTT.